One and the same sample provided the 18 T cell receptor beta chains below, sequenced in a study of cytomegalovirus exposure and HLA in healthy donors. Vbeta (60) and Jbeta (13) primers were used in the PCR. Profiled with immunoSEQ multiplex PCR; TCRdb holds only in-frame clones, not every one. This repertoire shows fewer than 250,000 clones, just under 75% found once; its top ten account for more than 4%. What was sequenced was PBMCs. Receptor source: a man younger than 45 in good health and CMV-seropositive.

Of note for this clone: In the same sample, other DNA sequences code for this CDR3. The chain joins TRBV5-1 to TRBJ2-3, with no clear D. Germline V gene sequence: CDR1 SGHRS, CDR2 YFSETQ. The CDR3 length is 14 residues. Deletions cut 1 base from V and 1 base from J, with 7 bases between. CDR3 in DNA: TGCGCCAGCAGCTTGCTTCGGGGCACAGATACGCAGTATTTT. Translated, it gives CASSLLRGTDTQYF.

This rearrangement joins TRBV18 to TRBJ2-7, with TRBD1 matching over 7 bases. This CDR3 spans 16 amino acids. Germline loops: CDR1 KGHSH, CDR2 LQKENI. J gave up 6 bases and V 3 bases, and 14 bases lay outside the gene matches. The chain's CDR3 is CASSPGQMGLFGEQYF. As DNA, the CDR3 is TGTGCCAGCTCACCGGGACAGATGGGCCTCTTCGGCGAGCAGTACTTC.

The chain carries TRBV5-4 and TRBJ2-7, with unresolved D. Germline V gene data show CDR1 as SGHNT and CDR2 as YYREEE (reference sequence). The V end was cut by 0 bases, the J end by 2 bases, with 12 bases between. CDR3 size: 15 residues. The CDR3: CASSLGAEVAYEQYF. Here the CDR3 DNA reads TGTGCCAGCAGCTTGGGGGCCGAAGTGGCCTACGAGCAGTACTTC.

This rearrangement joins TRBV6-5 to TRBJ2-7, with D possibly TRBD1 on 6 matching bases. The germline CDR1 and CDR2 sequences are MNHEY and SVGAGI. This CDR3 spans 13 amino acids. Trimming took off 4 bases at V and 3 bases at J, with 10 bases between the two ends. The CDR3 here is CASSFGTIYEQYF. The CDR3, as DNA: TGTGCCAGCAGTTTCGGGACAATCTACGAGCAGTACTTC.

The gene calls are TRBV30 and TRBJ2-1; 8 bases agree with TRBD2. This CDR3 comprises 13 residues. Germline V gene sequence: CDR1 GTSNPN, CDR2 SVGIG (reference sequence). Unmatched junction bases numbered 8, after V lost 4 bases and J lost 9 bases. In DNA, the CDR3 is TGTGCCTGGACCTCACGGGGGGGTGGTGAGCAGTTCTTC. It codes for CAWTSRGGGEQFF.

This chain connects TRBV6-5 to TRBJ1-2; the D gene is possibly TRBD1 (5 bases). Germline V gene sequence: CDR1 MNHEY, CDR2 SVGAGI. The V and J ends lost 6 bases and 7 bases respectively, with 15 bases between them. The CDR3 spans 13 residues. The CDR3 loop is CASRRVTGSGYTF. The CDR3 DNA reads TGTGCCAGCAGACGCGTCACAGGATCTGGCTACACCTTC.

The CDR3 loop reads CASRTGNTGELFF. For the CDR3, the DNA is TGCGCCAGCAGAACAGGGAACACCGGGGAGCTGTTTTTT. This sequence joins TRBV5-1 and TRBJ2-2; the D gene is possibly TRBD1 (5 bases). CDR3 size: 13 residues. Per the germline V gene, CDR1 is SGHRS and CDR2 is YFSETQ. V was cut by 5 bases and J by 1 base, with 6 bases left in between.

This clone appeared once. This chain connects TRBV6-5 to TRBJ2-2; D remains ambiguous. The CDR3 totals 14 residues. Per germline, CDR1 MNHEY and CDR2 SVGAGI. With 6 bases removed from V and 4 bases from J, the gap between germline ends came to 12 bases. The CDR3 DNA reads TGTGCCAGCAGCCCGTCCCTCGGCACCGGGGAGCTGTTTTTT. This translates into CASSPSLGTGELFF.

The genes are TRBV12-5 and TRBJ2-5; tentatively, D is TRBD1 (6 bases). Trimming left V 1 base short and J 0 bases short, with 12 bases between. The germline gives CDR1 LGHNT, CDR2 FRNRAP. This CDR3 region has 16 residues. CDR3 loop: CASGLGAGVYQETQYF. The CDR3 region has the DNA TGTGCTAGTGGTTTGGGGGCAGGGGTATACCAAGAGACCCAGTACTTC. Looking up the rest from reference TRBV12-5 and TRBJ2-5 gives the full variable domain: DARVTQTPRHKVTEMGQEVTMRCQPILGHNTVFWYRQTMMQGLELLAYFRNRAPLDDSGMPKDRFSAEMPDATLATLKIQPSEPRDSAVYFCASGLGAGVYQETQYFGPGTRLLVL.

The gene calls are TRBV6-1 and TRBJ2-3; 8 positions agree with TRBD2. V trimming: 2 bases; J trimming: 0 bases; junction bases outside the gene matches: 10. Germline CDR1 MNHNS, CDR2 SASEGT. The length of the CDR3 is 18 residues. In nucleotides, the CDR3 is TGTGCCAGCAGTGAAATTGCGGGGGGTATTTATAGCACAGATACGCAGTATTTT. Encoded protein: CASSEIAGGIYSTDTQYF.

V and J are TRBV18 and TRBJ1-1; D is ambiguous. The germline V gene has CDR1 KGHSH and CDR2 LQKENI. V was pared by 1 base and J by 7 bases, with 10 bases between. The CDR3 totals 13 residues. CDR3: CASSPRQEGEAFF. The CDR3 DNA is TGTGCCAGCTCACCACGCCAGGAGGGTGAAGCTTTCTTT.

This clone turned up a few times. The V gene is TRBV9, the J gene TRBJ1-2, with D perhaps TRBD1 (6 bases). Germline CDR1 is SGDLS and CDR2 is YYNGEE. The CDR3 length is 15 residues. The ends were cut back, 4 bases at V and 4 bases at J, with 17 bases in the middle. In DNA form, the CDR3 reads TGTGCCAGCAGCCCCAGTAGTAGGGGGGGCTATGGCTACACCTTC. The encoded protein is CASSPSSRGGYGYTF. The entire variable domain, with the rest obtained from reference TRBV9 and TRBJ1-2, is as follows: DSGVTQTPKHLITATGQRVTLRCSPRSGDLSVYWYQQSLDQGLQFLIQYYNGEERAKGNILERFSAQQFPDLHSELNLSSLELGDSALYFCASSPSSRGGYGYTFGSGTRLTVV.

This clone was found a few times. The chain has TRBV11-3 and TRBJ2-5; 13 bases map to TRBD2. Germline trimming cut 5 bases from V and 5 bases from J; bases unmatched to any gene: 14. The CDR3 consists of 18 residues. Germline V gene sequence: CDR1 SGHNT, CDR2 YENEEA. CDR3 protein: CASSHGRTSGSESETQYF. CDR3 nucleotide sequence: TGTGCCAGCAGCCACGGACGGACTAGCGGGAGTGAGAGTGAGACCCAGTACTTC.

Here the CDR3 reads CASSLSSGGAADTQYF. Written as DNA, the CDR3 is TGTGCCAGCAGTTTATCCAGCGGGGGGGCGGCAGATACGCAGTATTTT. This chain uses TRBV28 with TRBJ2-3; 10 bases match TRBD2. Germline V gene lookup returns CDR1 MDHEN and CDR2 SYDVKM. CDR3 size: 16 residues. The J segment lost 4 bases and the V segment lost 1 base, leaving 5 bases of the junction unmatched. Using reference TRBV28 and TRBJ2-3 for the parts outside the CDR3, the full variable domain is DVKVTQSSRYLVKRTGEKVFLECVQDMDHENMFWYRQDPGLGLRLIYFSYDVKMKEKGDIPEGYSVSREKKERFSLILESASTNQTSMYLCASSLSSGGAADTQYFGPGTRLTVL.

This clone was counted between two and nine times. The V call is TRBV28, the J call TRBJ2-7, with 10 bases identical to TRBD2. The germline V gene encodes CDR1 MDHEN and CDR2 SYDVKM. V dropped 10 bases and J dropped 0; count of bases not matched to a gene: 12. The CDR3 has 16 amino acids. CDR3 DNA: TGTGCCACCCTCCTACCATCTAGCGGGAGCTCCTACGAGCAGTACTTC. Protein sequence: CATLLPSSGSSYEQYF.

The rearrangement joins TRBV30 to TRBJ2-4; possible D gene TRBD2, 6 bases. Per the germline V gene, CDR1 is GTSNPN and CDR2 is SVGIG (reference sequence). The CDR3 has 11 residues. V was pared by 4 bases and J by 7 bases, with 8 bases between. This CDR3 is CAWNRGNIQYF. In nucleotides, the CDR3 is TGTGCCTGGAACCGGGGGAACATTCAGTACTTC.

The chain is built from TRBV5-6 and TRBJ2-1; tentatively, D is TRBD2 (6 bases). CDR3 size: 14 residues. Germline loops: CDR1 SGHDT, CDR2 YYEEEE. The V gene lost 0 bases and the J gene lost 3 bases, with 7 bases spanning the gap. This CDR3 reads CASSLGTNYNEQFF. CDR3 in DNA: TGTGCCAGCAGCTTGGGGACTAACTACAATGAGCAGTTCTTC.

The genes are TRBV4-1 and TRBJ1-6; D possibly corresponds to TRBD1 (5 bases). V was clipped by 1 base and J by 7 bases, with 11 bases between them. CDR3 size: 15 residues. Germline V gene sequence: CDR1 MGHRA, CDR2 YSYEKL. The CDR3 sequence: CASSQVRQGNSPLHF. In DNA form, the CDR3 reads TGCGCCAGCAGCCAAGTTCGTCAGGGAAATTCACCCCTCCACTTT.